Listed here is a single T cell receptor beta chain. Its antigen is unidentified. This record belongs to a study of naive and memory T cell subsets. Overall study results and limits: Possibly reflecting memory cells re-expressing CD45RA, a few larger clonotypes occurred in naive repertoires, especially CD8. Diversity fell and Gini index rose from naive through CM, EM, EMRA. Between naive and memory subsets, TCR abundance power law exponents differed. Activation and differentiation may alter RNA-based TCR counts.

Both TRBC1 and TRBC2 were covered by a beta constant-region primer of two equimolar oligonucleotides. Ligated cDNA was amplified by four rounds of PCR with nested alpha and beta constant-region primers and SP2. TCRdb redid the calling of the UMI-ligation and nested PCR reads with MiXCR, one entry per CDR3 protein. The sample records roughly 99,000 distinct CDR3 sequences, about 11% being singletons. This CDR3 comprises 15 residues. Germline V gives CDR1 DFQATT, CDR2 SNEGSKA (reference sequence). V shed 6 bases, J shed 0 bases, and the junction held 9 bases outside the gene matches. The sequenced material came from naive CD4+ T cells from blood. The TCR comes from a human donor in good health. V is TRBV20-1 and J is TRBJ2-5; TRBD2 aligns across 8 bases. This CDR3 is CSAGLREGYQETQYF. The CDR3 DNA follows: TGCAGTGCCGGGTTACGGGAGGGGTACCAAGAGACCCAGTACTTC.